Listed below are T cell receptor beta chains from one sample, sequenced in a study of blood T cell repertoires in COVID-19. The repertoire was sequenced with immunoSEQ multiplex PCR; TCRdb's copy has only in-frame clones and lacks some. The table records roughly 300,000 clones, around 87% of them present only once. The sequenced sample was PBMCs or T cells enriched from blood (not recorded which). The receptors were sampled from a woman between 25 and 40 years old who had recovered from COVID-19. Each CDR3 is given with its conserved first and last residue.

cdr3_aa: CASSDQGAHTEAFF; j_call: TRBJ1-1; cdr3_length: 14; v_call: TRBV6-1
cdr3_aa: CASSLDSGGGVPQHF; j_call: TRBJ1-5; cdr3_length: 15; v_call: TRBV7-8
cdr3_aa: CASSLLAGGEQYF; j_call: TRBJ2-7; cdr3_length: 13; v_call: TRBV4-2
cdr3_aa: CSVEGGGGPYNEQFF; j_call: TRBJ2-1; cdr3_length: 15; v_call: TRBV29-1
cdr3_aa: CASSQAVGRGSYEQYF; j_call: TRBJ2-7; cdr3_length: 16; v_call: TRBV4-1
cdr3_aa: CASSQDWEGVKPQHF; j_call: TRBJ1-5; cdr3_length: 15; v_call: TRBV4-1
cdr3_aa: CASSSGDSGELFF; j_call: TRBJ2-2; cdr3_length: 13; v_call: TRBV7-2
cdr3_aa: CATSGGTVGPGYTEAFF; j_call: TRBJ1-1; cdr3_length: 17; v_call: TRBV19
cdr3_aa: CASSAGARDSQTDTQYF; j_call: TRBJ2-3; cdr3_length: 17; v_call: TRBV9
cdr3_aa: CASPGLYGYTF; j_call: TRBJ1-2; cdr3_length: 11; v_call: TRBV28
cdr3_aa: CASSSWTGYEQYF; j_call: TRBJ2-7; cdr3_length: 13; v_call: TRBV27
cdr3_aa: CASSFSDSLNQPQHF; j_call: TRBJ1-5; cdr3_length: 15; v_call: TRBV6-2/TRBV6-3
cdr3_aa: CASSYSVEAERYGYTF; j_call: TRBJ1-2; cdr3_length: 16; v_call: TRBV6-5
cdr3_aa: CASSLQGGNQPQHF; j_call: TRBJ1-5; cdr3_length: 14; v_call: TRBV10-2
cdr3_aa: CASSPSTGSPLHF; j_call: TRBJ1-6; cdr3_length: 13; v_call: TRBV7-2
cdr3_aa: CSAGPGATEAFF; j_call: TRBJ1-1; cdr3_length: 12; v_call: TRBV29-1
cdr3_aa: CASSEIWAGGAYGYTF; j_call: TRBJ1-2; cdr3_length: 16; v_call: TRBV6-1
cdr3_aa: CASSLETDSSVTDTQYF; j_call: TRBJ2-3; cdr3_length: 17; v_call: TRBV5-4
cdr3_aa: CASSWGRTTEAFF; j_call: TRBJ1-1; cdr3_length: 13; v_call: TRBV11-2
cdr3_aa: CASTRSGGGTDTQYF; j_call: TRBJ2-3; cdr3_length: 15; v_call: TRBV7-2
cdr3_aa: CASTPSPNTGELFF; j_call: TRBJ2-2; cdr3_length: 14; v_call: TRBV25-1
cdr3_aa: CASRGGRGSSYNEQFF; j_call: TRBJ2-1; cdr3_length: 16; v_call: TRBV19
cdr3_aa: CASSEMRGGGYTF; j_call: TRBJ1-2; cdr3_length: 13; v_call: TRBV6-1
cdr3_aa: CASSPTVGGANTGELFF; j_call: TRBJ2-2; cdr3_length: 17; v_call: TRBV11-3
cdr3_aa: CASSTRTGSDTQYF; j_call: TRBJ2-3; cdr3_length: 14; v_call: TRBV6-5
cdr3_aa: CASSQESRTEAFF; j_call: TRBJ1-1; cdr3_length: 13; v_call: TRBV3-1/TRBV3-2
cdr3_aa: CASSEPGTGNTEAFF; j_call: TRBJ1-1; cdr3_length: 15; v_call: TRBV10-2
cdr3_aa: CASSSEGLAGGRIPGELFF; j_call: TRBJ2-2; cdr3_length: 19; v_call: TRBV11-2
cdr3_aa: CASSLASPEQYF; j_call: TRBJ2-7; cdr3_length: 12; v_call: TRBV7-2
cdr3_aa: CASSQAGGSGSSYEQYF; j_call: TRBJ2-7; cdr3_length: 17; v_call: TRBV14
cdr3_aa: CATSREASLIYGYTF; j_call: TRBJ1-2; cdr3_length: 15; v_call: TRBV15
cdr3_aa: CASSLALKTQNGYTF; j_call: TRBJ1-2; cdr3_length: 15; v_call: TRBV28
cdr3_aa: CASSPRLAATQYF; j_call: TRBJ2-3; cdr3_length: 13; v_call: TRBV6-5
cdr3_aa: CASTPGETGGGNTIYF; j_call: TRBJ1-3; cdr3_length: 16; v_call: TRBV7-9
cdr3_aa: CASSYSRDDTEAFF; j_call: TRBJ1-1; cdr3_length: 14; v_call: TRBV6-5
cdr3_aa: CASRDSDRADFEAFF; j_call: TRBJ1-1; cdr3_length: 15; v_call: TRBV6-4
cdr3_aa: CASSEGLSYGYTF; j_call: TRBJ1-2; cdr3_length: 13; v_call: TRBV2
cdr3_aa: CASRATGGRSGNTIYF; j_call: TRBJ1-3; cdr3_length: 16; v_call: TRBV19
cdr3_aa: CAHPKLTGSGDGNQPQHF; j_call: TRBJ1-5; cdr3_length: 18; v_call: TRBV9
cdr3_aa: CASSDEGSGYTF; j_call: TRBJ1-2; cdr3_length: 12; v_call: TRBV2
cdr3_aa: CASSQGYRTLDISNQPQHF; j_call: TRBJ1-5; cdr3_length: 19; v_call: TRBV3-1/TRBV3-2
cdr3_aa: CASSILAGGPSETQYF; j_call: TRBJ2-5; cdr3_length: 16; v_call: TRBV19